This record looks at one T cell receptor (beta chain) sequence and its context. The data stem from a study of T cell clusters in autoimmune cytopenias. One tube held mixed TRB-A and TRB-B primer pools for touch-down PCR. Reprocessing the multiplex PCR reads, TCRdb reports a single entry for every CDR3 protein and omits DNA. This sample's clone table lists about 7,500 distinct CDR3 sequences. TRB amplification used approximately 250 ng of peripheral blood genomic DNA. The CDR3 runs 18 residues. These same data were also listed under a study on T cell repertoires in aging, cancer and after chemotherapy.

The chain is built from TRBV12-3 or TRBV12-4 and TRBJ2-6; TCRdb returns TRBD1, unconfirmable since there is no DNA. The material sequenced was peripheral blood. This clonotype was sampled from a human donor with an autoimmune cytopenia or autoimmune hepatitis (not recorded which). CDR3 protein: CASSSDRRVRSGANVLTF.